Below are 26 T cell receptor beta chains sequenced from a single sample in a study of cytomegalovirus exposure and HLA in healthy donors. Repertoires were generated with immunoSEQ multiplex PCR, while TCRdb's copy carries only in-frame clones and drops some. This table holds roughly 70,000 clones, around 97% found once. The sample taken for sequencing was PBMCs. The receptors originated from a man between 18 and 35 years old in good health and CMV-seronegative.

V and J are TRBV2 and TRBJ1-2, with 7 positions matching TRBD1. Germline assignment: CDR1 SNHLY and CDR2 FYNNEI. The junction had 2 bases not matched to a gene; V was cut back by 8 bases and J by 2 bases. The CDR3 consists of 12 residues. The CDR3 protein is CASRDSNYGYTF. The CDR3 DNA is TGTGCCAGCCGGGACAGCAACTATGGCTACACCTTC.

The DNA of the CDR3 is TGTGCCAGCAGCTCCTTCTACGAGCAGTACTTC. It codes for CASSSFYEQYF. The chain joins TRBV5-8 to TRBJ2-7; D ambiguous. Germline V gene lookup returns CDR1 SGHTS and CDR2 YDEGEE. With 3 bases removed from V and 3 bases from J, the gap between germline ends came to 4 bases. CDR3 length equals 11 residues.

The chain links TRBV7-9 to TRBJ2-7; 7 bases agree with TRBD1. Trimming at V came to 5 bases and at J to 3 bases, leaving 7 bases not matched to a gene. The CDR3 consists of 14 residues. The V gene's germline CDR1 is SEHNR and CDR2 FQNEAQ (reference sequence). CDR3 sequence: CASSLGQAGYEQYF. The CDR3 DNA follows: TGTGCCAGCAGCCTCGGACAGGCCGGCTACGAGCAGTACTTC.

This clone was recorded only once. This sequence joins TRBV5-3 and TRBJ1-5, with 7 bases that match TRBD1. TRBV5-3 is identified as an open reading frame with a role that is uncertain. This CDR3 spans 15 amino acids. V lost 8 bases to trimming and J lost 0 bases; unmatched junction nucleotides: 8. The CDR3 is CASSRDSYSNQPQHF. The CDR3 DNA sequence: TGTGCCAGCAGCAGGGACAGTTATAGCAATCAGCCCCAGCATTTT.

In DNA form, the CDR3 reads TGTGCCAGCATCCCGACAGCTGGAAACACCATATATTTT. Encoded protein: CASIPTAGNTIYF. The rearrangement joins TRBV25-1 to TRBJ1-3; a weak D match, TRBD1 (5 bases). V was trimmed by 7 bases and J by 2 bases, leaving 9 bases between them. Germline V gives CDR1 MGHDK, CDR2 SYGVNS. This CDR3 has 13 residues.

The table lists this clone with a few counts. The chain links TRBV5-1 to TRBJ2-3, with 8 positions matching TRBD2. V gave up 4 bases and J gave up 6 bases; unmatched junction bases: 10. The CDR3 consists of 15 residues. The germline V gene has CDR1 SGHRS and CDR2 YFSETQ. CDR3 in DNA: TGCGCCAGCAGCCGGAGGGAGCGGGAGAGGGATACGCAGTATTTT. Translating gives CASSRRERERDTQYF.

The gene calls are TRBV7-8 and TRBJ1-5, with D tentatively TRBD1 (6 bases). Germline lookup yields CDR1 SGHVS and CDR2 FQNEAQ. This CDR3 is 15 amino acids long. With 4 bases removed from V and 2 bases from J, the gap between germline ends came to 12 bases. The CDR3 DNA reads TGTGCCAGCAGCTCCCGAGGGGGGGGCAATCAGCCCCAGCATTTT. It codes for CASSSRGGGNQPQHF. The variable domain in full, completed from reference TRBV7-8 and TRBJ1-5, reads GAGVSQSPRYKVAKRGQDVALRCDPISGHVSLFWYQQALGQGPEFLTYFQNEAQLDKSGLPSDRFFAERPEGSVSTLKIQRTQQEDSAVYLCASSSRGGGNQPQHFGDGTRLSIL.

The rearrangement links TRBV13 to TRBJ2-1, with 7 nucleotides matching TRBD2. V was pared by 5 bases and J by 9 bases, with 10 bases of the junction left unmatched. The CDR3 loop spans 14 amino acids. CDR1 is PRHDT and CDR2 is FYEKMQ in the germline V gene (reference sequence). DNA for the CDR3: TGTGCCAGCAGCCGGACTAGAGGGGTGAGTGAGCAGTTCTTC. Encoded protein: CASSRTRGVSEQFF.

This sequence joins TRBV11-3 and TRBJ1-5, with TRBD1 matching 7 bases. The CDR3 runs 16 residues. V gave up 1 base and J gave up 0 bases; unmatched junction bases: 3. CDR1 is SGHNT, CDR2 YENEEA, per germline. CDR3 protein: CASSLVDRNSNQPQHF. The CDR3, as DNA: TGTGCCAGCAGCTTAGTGGACAGGAATAGCAATCAGCCCCAGCATTTT.

This chain connects TRBV5-1 to TRBJ2-1; 11 bases fit TRBD2. Per the germline V gene, CDR1 is SGHRS and CDR2 is YFSETQ. The ends lost 7 bases at V and 5 bases at J; junction bases unmatched: 8. The CDR3 runs 15 residues. The CDR3 region is CASHPLAGVNNEQFF. CDR3 nucleotides: TGCGCCAGCCATCCACTAGCGGGAGTTAACAATGAGCAGTTCTTC. The variable domain in full, with the rest retrieved from reference TRBV5-1 and TRBJ2-1, is KAGVTQTPRYLIKTRGQQVTLSCSPISGHRSVSWYQQTPGQGLQFLFEYFSETQRNKGNFPGRFSGRQFSNSRSEMNVSTLELGDSALYLCASHPLAGVNNEQFFGPGTRLTVL.

J is TRBJ2-7 and V is TRBV7-9; tentatively, D is TRBD1 (5 bases). Deletions cut 5 bases from V and 3 bases from J, with 14 bases between. This CDR3 comprises 14 residues. Germline-derived CDR1 and CDR2 are SEHNR and FQNEAQ (reference sequence). The CDR3 is CASSVVGANYEQYF. The DNA for the CDR3 is TGTGCCAGCAGCGTGGTAGGGGCTAACTACGAGCAGTACTTC.

The genes are TRBV7-9 and TRBJ1-4, with D possibly matching TRBD1 (5 bases). Trimming took off 5 bases at V and 0 bases at J, with 10 bases between the two ends. From germline, CDR1 is SEHNR and CDR2 FQNEAQ (reference sequence). The CDR3 spans 15 residues. Written as DNA, the CDR3 is TGTGCCAGCAGCCAGAGACAGACAACTAATGAAAAACTGTTTTTT. It translates to CASSQRQTTNEKLFF.

J is TRBJ1-2 and V is TRBV6-6; D not resolved. Germline-derived CDR1 and CDR2 are MNHNY and SVGAGI (reference sequence). Trimming left V 6 bases short and J 4 bases short, with 12 bases between. This CDR3 contains 13 residues. The CDR3 bases are TGTGCCAGCAGCCGGGAGTCCGCCTATGGCTACACCTTC. Amino acids: CASSRESAYGYTF.

This chain uses TRBV27 with TRBJ1-5, with D maybe TRBD1 (5 bases). Germline assignment: CDR1 MNHEY and CDR2 SMNVEV (reference sequence). The V end was cut by 2 bases, the J end by 0 bases, with 17 bases between. The CDR3 contains 18 residues. Written as DNA, the CDR3 is TGTGCCAGCAGTTTAAAGGGCCAGGGACTGTATAGCAATCAGCCCCAGCATTTT. This translates into CASSLKGQGLYSNQPQHF.

The V call is TRBV5-6, the J call TRBJ2-7; a possible D gene is TRBD2 (5 bases). The germline CDR1 and CDR2 sequences are SGHDT and YYEEEE. The CDR3 spans 11 residues. Trimming removed 4 bases from V and 9 bases from J, with 11 bases in between. CDR3 residues: CASSRGQSQYF. The CDR3 nucleotides read TGTGCCAGCAGCCGAGGGCAGTCGCAGTACTTC.

This clone was counted once. The chain couples TRBV7-9 to TRBJ1-1; perhaps TRBD1 as D (5 bases). The V gene lost 1 base and the J gene lost 4 bases, with 7 bases spanning the gap. The CDR3 is 13 residues long. Germline CDR1 and CDR2: SEHNR and FQNEAQ (reference sequence). The CDR3 DNA follows: TGTGCCAGCAGCTTAGACGGGGGCACTGAAGCTTTCTTT. It encodes CASSLDGGTEAFF.

V usage is TRBV29-1 and J usage is TRBJ2-2; maybe TRBD2 (7 bases). The CDR3 runs to 16 residues. The V gene's germline CDR1 is SQVTM and CDR2 ANQGSEA. Trimming pared 1 base from V and 4 bases from J, leaving 16 bases between. The CDR3, as DNA: TGCAGCGTTGAAGTGTTAGGGGGGGCTGGCACCGGGGAGCTGTTTTTT. Translating gives CSVEVLGGAGTGELFF.

V usage is TRBV6-6 and J usage is TRBJ2-7; tentative D call: TRBD1 (5 bases). Germline V gene data show CDR1 as MNHNY and CDR2 as SVGAGI (reference sequence). The CDR3 is made up of 13 amino acids. V lost 0 bases, J lost 2 bases, and 5 bases lay in between. The CDR3 bases are TGTGCCAGCAGTTACTCGGACACCTACGAGCAGTACTTC. Protein: CASSYSDTYEQYF.

This clone was seen only once. V and J are TRBV5-1 and TRBJ2-3, with 9 bases fitting TRBD1. The CDR3 loop spans 16 amino acids. Per the germline V gene, CDR1 is SGHRS and CDR2 is YFSETQ. The V and J ends lost 5 bases and 2 bases, in that order; junction bases with no gene match: 9. The CDR3 is CASRRSGTGNTDTQYF. The CDR3 DNA follows: TGCGCCAGCAGAAGATCCGGGACAGGGAACACAGATACGCAGTATTTT.

J is TRBJ1-1 and V is TRBV5-6; D gene uncertain. The ends were cut back, 1 base at V and 7 bases at J, with 11 bases in the middle. Germline V CDR1 and CDR2: SGHDT, YYEEEE. This CDR3 spans 13 amino acids. The CDR3 DNA is TGTGCCAGCAGCTTGTCGAGGTTAGGTGAAGCTTTCTTT. Amino acid sequence: CASSLSRLGEAFF.

This chain links TRBV28 with TRBJ1-1, with 7 bases aligning to TRBD1. The germline V gene has CDR1 MDHEN and CDR2 SYDVKM. The CDR3 extends over 15 amino acids. V lost 10 bases and J lost 7; bases outside the gene matches: 18. CDR3 nucleotides: TGTGCCACCTGGAGGGGGCAAGAGTTGGCACTTGAAGCTTTCTTT. It yields the protein CATWRGQELALEAFF.

This clone was recorded once. The same CDR3 arises from other DNA sequences in this sample as well. V and J are TRBV19 and TRBJ1-1; TRBD1 aligns across 9 bases. V lost 6 bases and J lost 5; bases outside the gene matches: 1. The CDR3 is made up of 12 amino acids. CDR1 is LNHDA, CDR2 SQIVND, per germline (reference sequence). The CDR3 DNA reads TGTGCCAGTAGGGGACAGGGAACTGAAGCTTTCTTT. Protein sequence: CASRGQGTEAFF.

This clone was detected only once. This sequence joins TRBV12-1 and TRBJ2-1; no check of the table's D call, TRBD2, against the DNA was made. TRBV12-1 represents a pseudogene. The CDR3 is made up of 15 amino acids. The CDR3 spells CASSKRTRVWDEQFF. The CDR3 DNA is TGTGCCAGCAGCAAGAGGACTAGAGTCTGGGATGAGCAGTTCTTC.

CDR3 amino acids: CSAYRGETQYF. CDR3 nucleotides: TGCAGTGCGTACAGGGGAGAGACCCAGTACTTC. The chain recombines TRBV20-1 with TRBJ2-5; 7 bases fit TRBD1. The CDR3 extends over 11 amino acids. Germline assignment: CDR1 DFQATT and CDR2 SNEGSKA (reference sequence). Unmatched junction bases numbered 2, after V lost 6 bases and J lost 4 bases.

In its sample, this clone was seen once. The chain recombines TRBV7-2 with TRBJ2-6, with unresolved D. This CDR3 comprises 15 residues. Per the germline V gene, CDR1 is SGHTA and CDR2 is FQGNSA. Trimming took off 3 bases at V and 2 bases at J, with 8 bases between the two ends. CDR3 region: CASSLWAAGANVLTF. The CDR3 coding sequence is TGTGCCAGCAGCTTGTGGGCAGCTGGGGCCAACGTCCTGACTTTC.

The chain joins TRBV7-6 to TRBJ1-6; possible D gene TRBD1, 5 bases. V lost 1 base, J lost 2 bases, and 9 bases lay in between. The CDR3 has 16 amino acids. Germline-derived CDR1 and CDR2 are SGHVS and FNYEAQ. CDR3 residues: CASSLGGAAYNSPLHF. CDR3 sequence (DNA): TGTGCCAGCAGCTTAGGGGGCGCGGCCTATAATTCACCCCTCCACTTT.